The sequence of this T cell receptor (beta chain) was determined in a study of blood T cell repertoires in COVID-19. This clone was found once. Participant reports of clinical history set cohort assignment. Sequencing was performed with immunoSEQ multiplex PCR; in TCRdb, only in-frame clones are kept and a portion is missing. The sample lists around 300,000 clones, 80% to 95% seen once, with 1% to 1.3% in the top ten. Material for sequencing was PBMCs or T cells enriched from blood (not recorded which). This clonotype originated in a woman younger than 45 who had recovered from COVID-19.

CDR3 sequence (DNA): TGCGCCAGCAGCTTGGATCCTTCTGGAAACACCATATATTTT. Its translation: CASSLDPSGNTIYF. The rearrangement uses TRBV5-1 and TRBJ1-3; D gene ambiguous. Looked up from germline, CDR1 is SGHRS and CDR2 is YFSETQ. V shed 0 bases and J shed 1 base, with 5 bases lying between them. The length of the CDR3 is 14 residues.